The T cell receptor beta chain described here comes from a study of monozygotic twins with cystic fibrosis. Whole-study findings and limits: No link emerged between shared CDR3 counts and age, concordance or severity. Monozygotic CF twins shared more identical nucleotide clonotypes than unrelated patients. In 13 of 16 pairs, V gene usage was closest to the co-twin's.

The CDR3 consists of 15 residues. In germline, CDR1 is SNHLY, CDR2 FYNNEI. Trimming took off 6 bases at V and 2 bases at J, with 13 bases between the two ends. TCRdb keeps only in-frame clones here, not all; method: immunoSEQ multiplex PCR. The table lists over 30,000 clones, just over 90% of them singletons, with under 0.25% in the top ten. This clone was seen more than once but under ten times. What it binds is unknown. The chain carries TRBV2 and TRBJ1-4, with a tentative D call TRBD1 (6 bases). Sequenced sample: blood. This TCR was recovered from a boy between 2 and 15 years old with cystic fibrosis. The CDR3 DNA reads TGTGCCAGCAGACTACAGGGAGGGACTAATGAAAAACTGTTTTTT. Translating gives CASRLQGGTNEKLFF.